This T cell receptor beta chain was observed in a study of cytomegalovirus exposure and HLA in healthy donors. Overall study results and limits: The study designated some 180 TCR beta chains cytomegalovirus-associated.

A word on this clone: Its antigen is not identified.

This CDR3 has 13 residues. V lost 2 bases and J lost 2, with 7 bases in between. Per the germline V gene, CDR1 is LNHDA and CDR2 is SQIVND (reference sequence). The study ran its PCR with 60 Vbeta and 13 Jbeta primers. Some clones are missing from TCRdb's copy, which holds only in-frame ones; the method was immunoSEQ multiplex PCR. The sample comprises 200,000 or so clones, 80% to 85% of which are singletons, and more than 6% rests with the top ten. The sample consisted of PBMCs. This receptor was taken from a man in his forties in good health and CMV-seropositive. The chain links TRBV19 to TRBJ2-7; D call uncertain. The DNA for the CDR3 is TGTGCCAGTAGTATAACAGTGACCTACGAGCAGTACTTC. The encoded protein is CASSITVTYEQYF. Variable domain in full (rest from reference TRBV19 and TRBJ2-7): DGGITQSPKYLFRKEGQNVTLSCEQNLNHDAMYWYRQDPGQGLRLIYYSQIVNDFQKGDIAEGYSVSREKKESFPLTVTSAQKNPTAFYLCASSITVTYEQYFGPGTRLTVT.